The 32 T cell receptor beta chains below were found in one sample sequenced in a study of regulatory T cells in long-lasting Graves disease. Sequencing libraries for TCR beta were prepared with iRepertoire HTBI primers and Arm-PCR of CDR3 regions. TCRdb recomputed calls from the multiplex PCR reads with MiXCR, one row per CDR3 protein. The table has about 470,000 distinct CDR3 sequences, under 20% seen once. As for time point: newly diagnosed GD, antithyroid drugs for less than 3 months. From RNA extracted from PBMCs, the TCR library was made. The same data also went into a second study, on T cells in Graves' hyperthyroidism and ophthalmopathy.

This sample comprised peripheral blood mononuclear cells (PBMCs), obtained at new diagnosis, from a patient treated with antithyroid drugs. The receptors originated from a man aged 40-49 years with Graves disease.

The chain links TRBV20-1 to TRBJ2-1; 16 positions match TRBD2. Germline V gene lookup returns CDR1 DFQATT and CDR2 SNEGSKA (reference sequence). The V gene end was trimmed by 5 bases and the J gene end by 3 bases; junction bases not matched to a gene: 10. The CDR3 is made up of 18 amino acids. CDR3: CSASPGTSGRAYYNEQFF. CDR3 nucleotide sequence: TGCAGTGCTTCCCCCGGGACTAGCGGGAGGGCCTACTACAATGAGCAGTTCTTC.

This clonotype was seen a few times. The CDR3 loop is CASSQGEKRERSDTQYF. CDR3 DNA: TGCGCCAGCAGCCAAGGAGAGAAGCGGGAGCGCTCAGATACGCAGTATTTT. The chain joins TRBV4-1 to TRBJ2-3, with TRBD2 identical over 8 bases. V was pared by 1 base and J by 4 bases, with 10 bases of the junction left unmatched. CDR1 is MGHRA, CDR2 YSYEKL, per germline. The CDR3 is 17 residues long.

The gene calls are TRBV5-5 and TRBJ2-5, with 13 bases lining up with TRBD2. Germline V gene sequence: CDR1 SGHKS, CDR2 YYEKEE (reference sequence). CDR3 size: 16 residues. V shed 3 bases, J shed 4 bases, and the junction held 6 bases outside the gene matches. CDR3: CASSSRTSGRGETQYF. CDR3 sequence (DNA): TGTGCCAGCAGCTCGCGGACTAGCGGGAGAGGAGAGACCCAGTACTTC. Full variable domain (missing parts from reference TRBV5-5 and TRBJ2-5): DAGVTQSPTHLIKTRGQQVTLRCSPISGHKSVSWYQQVLGQGPQFIFQYYEKEERGRGNFPDRFSARQFPNYSSELNVNALLLGDSALYLCASSSRTSGRGETQYFGPGTRLLVL.

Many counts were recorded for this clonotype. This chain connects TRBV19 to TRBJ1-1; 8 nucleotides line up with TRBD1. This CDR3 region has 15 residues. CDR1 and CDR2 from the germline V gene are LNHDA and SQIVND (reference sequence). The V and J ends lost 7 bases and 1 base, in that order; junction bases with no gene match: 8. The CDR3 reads CASTTGTGGNTEAFF. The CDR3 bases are TGTGCCAGTACTACAGGGACAGGCGGGAACACTGAAGCTTTCTTT.

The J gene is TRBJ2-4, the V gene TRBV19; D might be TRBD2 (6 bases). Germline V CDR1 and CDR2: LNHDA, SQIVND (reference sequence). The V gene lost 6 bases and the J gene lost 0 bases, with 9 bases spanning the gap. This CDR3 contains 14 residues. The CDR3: CASRGGIAKNIQYF. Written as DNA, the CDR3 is TGTGCCAGTAGGGGCGGGATAGCCAAAAACATTCAGTACTTC.

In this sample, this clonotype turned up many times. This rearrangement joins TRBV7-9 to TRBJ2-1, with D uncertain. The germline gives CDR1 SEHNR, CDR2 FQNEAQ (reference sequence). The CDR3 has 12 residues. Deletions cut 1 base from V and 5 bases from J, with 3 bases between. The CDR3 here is CASSLVDNEQFF. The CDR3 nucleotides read TGTGCCAGCAGCTTAGTAGACAATGAGCAGTTCTTC. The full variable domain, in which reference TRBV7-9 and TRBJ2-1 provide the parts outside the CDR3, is DTGVSQNPRHKITKRGQNVTFRCDPISEHNRLYWYRQTLGQGPEFLTYFQNEAQLEKSRLLSDRFSAERPKGSFSTLEIQRTEQGDSAMYLCASSLVDNEQFFGPGTRLTVL.

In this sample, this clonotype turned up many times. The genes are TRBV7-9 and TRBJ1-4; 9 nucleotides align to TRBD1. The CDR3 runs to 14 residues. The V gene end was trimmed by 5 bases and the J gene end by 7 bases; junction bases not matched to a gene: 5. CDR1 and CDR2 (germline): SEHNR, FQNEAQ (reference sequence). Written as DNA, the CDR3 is TGTGCCAGCAGCCCGACAGGGGGAATTGAAAAACTGTTTTTT. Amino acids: CASSPTGGIEKLFF.

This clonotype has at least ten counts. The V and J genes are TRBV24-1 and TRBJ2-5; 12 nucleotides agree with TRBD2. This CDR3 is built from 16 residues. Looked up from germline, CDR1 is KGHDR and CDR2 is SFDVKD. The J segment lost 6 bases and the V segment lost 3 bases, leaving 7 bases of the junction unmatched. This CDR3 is CATSDPSGRAGKTQYF. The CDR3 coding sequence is TGTGCCACCAGTGATCCTAGCGGGAGGGCCGGAAAGACCCAGTACTTC.

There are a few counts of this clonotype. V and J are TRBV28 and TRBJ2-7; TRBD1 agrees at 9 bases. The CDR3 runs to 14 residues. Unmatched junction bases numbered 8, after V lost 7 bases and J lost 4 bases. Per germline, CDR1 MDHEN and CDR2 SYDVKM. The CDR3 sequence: CASTMGTGRYEQYF. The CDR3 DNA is TGTGCCAGCACCATGGGGACAGGGAGGTACGAGCAGTACTTC.

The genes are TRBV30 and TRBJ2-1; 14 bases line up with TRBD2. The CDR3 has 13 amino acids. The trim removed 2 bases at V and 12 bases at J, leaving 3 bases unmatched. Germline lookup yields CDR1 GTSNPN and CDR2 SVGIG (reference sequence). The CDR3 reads CAWSWGLAGVQFF. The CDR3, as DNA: TGTGCCTGGAGTTGGGGACTAGCGGGAGTGCAGTTCTTC.

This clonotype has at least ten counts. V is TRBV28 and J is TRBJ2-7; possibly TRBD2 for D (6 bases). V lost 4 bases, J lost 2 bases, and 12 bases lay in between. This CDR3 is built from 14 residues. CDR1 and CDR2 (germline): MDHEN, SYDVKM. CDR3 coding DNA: TGTGCCAGCAGTTCCGGAGGGGTCGCCTACGAGCAGTACTTC. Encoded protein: CASSSGGVAYEQYF.

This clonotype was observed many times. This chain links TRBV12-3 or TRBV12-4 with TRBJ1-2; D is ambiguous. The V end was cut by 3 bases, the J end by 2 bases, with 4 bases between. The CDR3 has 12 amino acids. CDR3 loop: CASSLKNYGYTF. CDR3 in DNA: TGTGCCAGCAGTTTGAAGAACTATGGCTACACCTTC.

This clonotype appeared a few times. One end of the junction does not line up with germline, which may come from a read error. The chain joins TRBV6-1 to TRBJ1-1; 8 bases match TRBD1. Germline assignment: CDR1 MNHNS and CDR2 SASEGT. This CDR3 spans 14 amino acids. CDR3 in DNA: TGTGCCAGCAGGGAAGACAGGGGGAACACTGAAGCTTTCTTT. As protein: CASREDRGNTEAFF.

The CDR3 spells CASSTRQGADTQYF. CDR3 DNA: TGTGCCAGCAGCACCCGACAGGGGGCAGATACGCAGTATTTT. The chain joins TRBV7-9 to TRBJ2-3; 9 bases match TRBD1. After removal of 5 bases from V and 4 bases from J, the junction contained 4 bases not matched to a gene. Per germline, CDR1 SEHNR and CDR2 FQNEAQ (reference sequence). The CDR3 has 14 amino acids.

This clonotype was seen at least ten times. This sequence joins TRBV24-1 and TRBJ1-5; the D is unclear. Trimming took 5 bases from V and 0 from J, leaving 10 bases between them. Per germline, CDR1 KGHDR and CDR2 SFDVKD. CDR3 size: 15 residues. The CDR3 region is CATSAGKFSNQPQHF. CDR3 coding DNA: TGTGCCACCAGTGCTGGAAAGTTTAGCAATCAGCCCCAGCATTTT.

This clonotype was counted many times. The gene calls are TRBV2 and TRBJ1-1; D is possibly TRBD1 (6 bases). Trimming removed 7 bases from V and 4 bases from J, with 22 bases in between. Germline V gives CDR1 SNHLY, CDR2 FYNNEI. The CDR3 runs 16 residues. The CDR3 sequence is CASKWAGEISGTEAFF. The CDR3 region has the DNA TGTGCCAGCAAGTGGGCAGGGGAAATTTCAGGCACTGAAGCTTTCTTT.

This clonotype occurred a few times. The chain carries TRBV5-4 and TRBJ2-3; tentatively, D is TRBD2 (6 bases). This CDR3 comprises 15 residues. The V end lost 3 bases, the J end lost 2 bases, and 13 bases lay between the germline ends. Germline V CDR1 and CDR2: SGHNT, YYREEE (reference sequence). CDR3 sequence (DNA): TGTGCCAGCAGCTCCCCCGCGGGACTCACAGATACGCAGTATTTT. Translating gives CASSSPAGLTDTQYF.

The CDR3 DNA follows: TGTGCCACCAGTGGACGTTTCAATCAGCCCCAGCATTTT. Its protein is CATSGRFNQPQHF. V gene TRBV24-1 combines with J gene TRBJ1-5; D gene uncertain. Germline CDR1 reads KGHDR; CDR2 reads SFDVKD. There are 13 residues in the CDR3. The V end was cut by 5 bases, the J end by 3 bases, with 7 bases between.

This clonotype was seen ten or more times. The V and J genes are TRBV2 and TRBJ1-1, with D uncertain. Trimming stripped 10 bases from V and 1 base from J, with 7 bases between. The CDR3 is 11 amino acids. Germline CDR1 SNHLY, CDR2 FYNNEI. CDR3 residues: CATDTNTEAFF. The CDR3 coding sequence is TGTGCCACAGACACGAACACTGAAGCTTTCTTT.

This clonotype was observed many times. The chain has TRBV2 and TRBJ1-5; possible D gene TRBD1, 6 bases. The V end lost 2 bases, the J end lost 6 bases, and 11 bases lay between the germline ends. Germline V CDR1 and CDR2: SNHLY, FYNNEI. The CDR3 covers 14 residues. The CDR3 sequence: CASSEHRVGQPQHF. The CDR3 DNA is TGTGCCAGCAGTGAACACAGGGTGGGTCAGCCCCAGCATTTT.

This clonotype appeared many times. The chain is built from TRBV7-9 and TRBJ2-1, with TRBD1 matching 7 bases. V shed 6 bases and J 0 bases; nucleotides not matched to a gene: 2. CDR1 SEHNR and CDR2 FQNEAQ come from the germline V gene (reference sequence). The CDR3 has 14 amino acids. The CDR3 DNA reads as TGTGCCAGCAGGCGACAGGGCTCCTACAATGAGCAGTTCTTC. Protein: CASRRQGSYNEQFF.

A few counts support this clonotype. The chain's CDR3 is CASSVLLGYEQYF. The CDR3 DNA is TGTGCCAGCAGCGTACTCCTAGGCTACGAGCAGTACTTC. The chain joins TRBV5-5 to TRBJ2-7; D not resolved. The germline V and J ends were trimmed by 4 bases and 3 bases, with 11 bases remaining between them. Germline V CDR1 and CDR2: SGHKS, YYEKEE (reference sequence). The CDR3 is made up of 13 amino acids. The whole variable domain, remainder taken from reference TRBV5-5 and TRBJ2-7, is DAGVTQSPTHLIKTRGQQVTLRCSPISGHKSVSWYQQVLGQGPQFIFQYYEKEERGRGNFPDRFSARQFPNYSSELNVNALLLGDSALYLCASSVLLGYEQYFGPGTRLTVT.

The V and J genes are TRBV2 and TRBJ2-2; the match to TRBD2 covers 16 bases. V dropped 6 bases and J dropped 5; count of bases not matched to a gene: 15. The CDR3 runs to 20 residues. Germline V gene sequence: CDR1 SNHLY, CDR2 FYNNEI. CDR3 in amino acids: CASSRLPGLAGGPRTGELFF. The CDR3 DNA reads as TGTGCCAGCAGCAGGCTACCGGGACTAGCGGGAGGGCCGCGGACCGGGGAGCTGTTTTTT.

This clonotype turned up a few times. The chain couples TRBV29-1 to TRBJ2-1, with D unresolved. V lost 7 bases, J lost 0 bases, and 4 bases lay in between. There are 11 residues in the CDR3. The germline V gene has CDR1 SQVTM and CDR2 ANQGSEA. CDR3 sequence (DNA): TGCAGCGCTCTCTCCTACAATGAGCAGTTCTTC. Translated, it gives CSALSYNEQFF.

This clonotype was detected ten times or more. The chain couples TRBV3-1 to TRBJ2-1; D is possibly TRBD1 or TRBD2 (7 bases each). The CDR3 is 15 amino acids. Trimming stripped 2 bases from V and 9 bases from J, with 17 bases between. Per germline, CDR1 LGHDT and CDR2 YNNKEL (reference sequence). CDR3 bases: TGTGCCAGCAGCCAAAGGGGGCAGACTAGCAGTGAGCAGTTCTTC. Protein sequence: CASSQRGQTSSEQFF.

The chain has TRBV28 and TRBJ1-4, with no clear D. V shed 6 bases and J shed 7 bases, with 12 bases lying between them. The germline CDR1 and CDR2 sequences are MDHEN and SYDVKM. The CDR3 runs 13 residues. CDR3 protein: CASSPRPIEKLFF. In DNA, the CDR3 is TGTGCCAGCAGCCCTCGACCAATTGAAAAACTGTTTTTT.

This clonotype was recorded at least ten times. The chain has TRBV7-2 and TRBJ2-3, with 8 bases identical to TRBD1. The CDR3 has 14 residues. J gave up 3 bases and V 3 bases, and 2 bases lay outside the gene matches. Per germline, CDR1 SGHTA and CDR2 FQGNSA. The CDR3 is CASSFRGRTDTQYF. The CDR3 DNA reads TGTGCCAGCAGCTTCAGGGGGCGGACAGATACGCAGTATTTT.

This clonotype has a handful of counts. The CDR3 here is CSVGGGRDPGTDTQYF. CDR3 sequence (DNA): TGCAGCGTTGGGGGCGGACGGGACCCAGGCACAGATACGCAGTATTTT. The chain couples TRBV29-1 to TRBJ2-3; D may correspond to TRBD1 or TRBD2 (5 bases each). The CDR3 is 16 residues long. CDR1 and CDR2 (germline): SQVTM, ANQGSEA. The V end lost 4 bases, the J end lost 1 base, and 18 bases lay between the germline ends.

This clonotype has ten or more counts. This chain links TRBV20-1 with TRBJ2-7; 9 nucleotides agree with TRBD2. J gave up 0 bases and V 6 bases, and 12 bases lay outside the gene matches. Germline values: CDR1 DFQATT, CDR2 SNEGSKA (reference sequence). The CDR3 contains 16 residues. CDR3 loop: CSAKGLAYKSSYEQYF. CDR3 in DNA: TGCAGTGCAAAAGGACTAGCGTATAAAAGCTCCTACGAGCAGTACTTC.

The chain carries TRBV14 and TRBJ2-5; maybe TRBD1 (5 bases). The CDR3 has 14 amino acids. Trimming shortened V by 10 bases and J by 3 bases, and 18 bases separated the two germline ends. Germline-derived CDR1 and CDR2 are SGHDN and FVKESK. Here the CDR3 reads CATEPLWGKETQYF. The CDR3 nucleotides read TGTGCCACAGAGCCTTTATGGGGCAAAGAGACCCAGTACTTC.

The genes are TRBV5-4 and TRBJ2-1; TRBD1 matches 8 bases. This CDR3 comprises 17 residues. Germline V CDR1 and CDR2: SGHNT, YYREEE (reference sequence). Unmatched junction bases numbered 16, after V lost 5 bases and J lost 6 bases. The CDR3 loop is CASRTPPGQGAPNEQFF. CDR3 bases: TGTGCCAGCAGGACCCCTCCCGGGCAGGGGGCCCCCAATGAGCAGTTCTTC.

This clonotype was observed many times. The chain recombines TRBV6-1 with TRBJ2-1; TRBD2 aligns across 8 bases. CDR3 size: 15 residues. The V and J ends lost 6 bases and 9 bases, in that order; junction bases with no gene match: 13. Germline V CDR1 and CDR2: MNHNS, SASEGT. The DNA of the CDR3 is TGTGCCAGCAGGCTTGGACTAGCTAGAGGCGGTGAGCAGTTCTTC. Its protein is CASRLGLARGGEQFF.